These 15 T cell receptor beta chains were sequenced from one sample in a study of cytomegalovirus exposure and HLA in healthy donors. The PCR had 60 Vbeta and 13 Jbeta primers. Profiled with immunoSEQ multiplex PCR; TCRdb holds only in-frame clones, not every one. Among more than 90,000 clones, under 85% were seen once, and the ten largest hold 4% to 5.5%. Sequenced input: PBMCs. The receptors were sampled from a man aged 25 to 45 in good health and CMV-seropositive.

The rearrangement links TRBV5-1 to TRBJ1-1; 7 bases are shared with TRBD1. This CDR3 is 14 amino acids long. J was trimmed by 2 bases and V by 8 bases; bases with no gene match: 9. The germline CDR1 and CDR2 sequences are SGHRS and YFSETQ. The CDR3 sequence: CARARDSLNTEAFF. DNA for the CDR3: TGCGCCAGGGCCCGGGACAGCCTTAACACTGAAGCTTTCTTT.

The CDR3 loop reads CASSLAVERGGLGETQYF. DNA for the CDR3: TGCGCCAGCAGCTTGGCGGTCGAGCGGGGGGGCCTTGGAGAGACCCAGTACTTC. This chain connects TRBV5-1 to TRBJ2-5; 10 bases fit TRBD2. The germline gives CDR1 SGHRS, CDR2 YFSETQ. Trimming removed 0 bases from V and 4 bases from J; junction bases left unmatched: 12. This CDR3 is 18 amino acids long. Full variable domain (outside the CDR3, taken from reference TRBV5-1 and TRBJ2-5): KAGVTQTPRYLIKTRGQQVTLSCSPISGHRSVSWYQQTPGQGLQFLFEYFSETQRNKGNFPGRFSGRQFSNSRSEMNVSTLELGDSALYLCASSLAVERGGLGETQYFGPGTRLLVL.

CDR3 sequence: CASSYNGGASEEQFF. The CDR3 nucleotides read TGTGCCAGCAGTTACAACGGGGGGGCTTCGGAGGAGCAGTTCTTC. The chain employs TRBV6-5 and TRBJ2-1; TRBD2 aligns across 8 bases. V shed 2 bases, J shed 10 bases, and the junction held 10 bases outside the gene matches. Germline CDR1 MNHEY, CDR2 SVGAGI. This CDR3 has 15 residues.

This clone was counted a single time. The V and J genes are TRBV4-1 and TRBJ2-6; D gene ambiguous. Trimming shortened V by 1 base and J by 4 bases, and 14 bases separated the two germline ends. The V gene's germline CDR1 is MGHRA and CDR2 YSYEKL. The CDR3 sequence is 17 residues long. CDR3 sequence reads: CASSQGRARRGANVLTF. The CDR3 DNA reads as TGCGCCAGCAGCCAAGGCCGCGCCCGCCGCGGGGCCAACGTCCTGACTTTC.

The rearrangement links TRBV30 to TRBJ2-1, with 8 bases identical to TRBD2. The CDR3 is 12 residues long. Germline loops: CDR1 GTSNPN, CDR2 SVGIG (reference sequence). V dropped 5 bases and J dropped 8; count of bases not matched to a gene: 5. The CDR3 DNA is TGTGCCTGGTCGGGGGGGGGCTATGAGCAGTTCTTC. It is translated as CAWSGGGYEQFF. Using reference TRBV30 and TRBJ2-1 for the parts outside the CDR3, the full variable domain is SQTIHQWPATLVQPVGSPLSLECTVEGTSNPNLYWYRQAAGRGLQLLFYSVGIGQISSEVPQNLSASRPQDRQFILSSKKLLLSDSGFYLCAWSGGGYEQFFGPGTRLTVL.

By its share, this clone is medium-sized. The chain is built from TRBV6-5 and TRBJ1-1; 7 bases match TRBD1. Trimming cost V 2 bases and J 8 bases; bases outside gene matches: 11. The CDR3 loop spans 15 amino acids. Germline loops: CDR1 MNHEY, CDR2 SVGAGI. CDR3 residues: CASSYPKEGQSEAFF. CDR3 in DNA: TGTGCCAGCAGTTACCCTAAGGAGGGACAGTCAGAAGCTTTCTTT.

The J gene is TRBJ2-5, the V gene TRBV5-1; D not resolved. Trimming left V 2 bases short and J 4 bases short, with 9 bases between. Germline V gene sequence: CDR1 SGHRS, CDR2 YFSETQ. The CDR3 sequence is 13 residues long. CDR3 region: CASSFRGTETQYF. The DNA for the CDR3 is TGCGCCAGCAGCTTTAGAGGCACAGAGACCCAGTACTTC.

This clone was observed once. V gene TRBV28 combines with J gene TRBJ2-1; D not resolved. V lost 7 bases and J lost 7, with 17 bases in between. CDR1 is MDHEN, CDR2 SYDVKM, per germline. The CDR3 loop spans 14 amino acids. CDR3 nucleotide sequence: TGTGCCAGCACCCTAGGCGTTTTGAGGAATGAGCAGTTCTTC. Its translation is CASTLGVLRNEQFF.

The genes are TRBV6-1 and TRBJ1-3; TRBD1 is a possible D gene (5 bases). CDR3 length: 13 amino acids. Germline V gene sequence: CDR1 MNHNS, CDR2 SASEGT. V was pared by 6 bases and J by 0 bases, with 6 bases between. DNA of the CDR3: TGTGCCAGCAGGACAGTCTCTGGAAACACCATATATTTT. Amino acid sequence: CASRTVSGNTIYF.

The V and J genes are TRBV4-3 and TRBJ2-7; D is undetermined. This CDR3 comprises 14 residues. Trimming cost V 0 bases and J 5 bases, with 11 bases left between them. In germline, CDR1 is LGHNA, CDR2 YSLEER. For the CDR3, the DNA is TGCGCCAGCAGCCAAGATGGGCCCGCCCACGAGCAGTACTTC. This sequence encodes CASSQDGPAHEQYF.

V usage is TRBV6-1 and J usage is TRBJ1-1; weak D call: TRBD1 (6 bases). V was trimmed by 6 bases and J by 2 bases, leaving 10 bases between them. The CDR3 sequence is 13 residues long. Per the germline V gene, CDR1 is MNHNS and CDR2 is SASEGT. The CDR3 bases are TGTGCCAGCAGCCCACAGGGTAACACTGAAGCTTTCTTT. Its protein is CASSPQGNTEAFF.

The rearrangement uses TRBV10-3 and TRBJ1-5; D not certain. The CDR3 is 14 residues long. Trimming removed 3 bases at V and 3 bases at J, with 9 bases between. CDR1 is ENHRY, CDR2 SYGVKD, per germline. The CDR3 spells CAISDRGNNQPQHF. DNA for the CDR3: TGTGCCATCAGTGATCGAGGGAACAATCAGCCCCAGCATTTT.

This rearrangement joins TRBV5-5 to TRBJ2-3; D is uncertain. The CDR3 is 16 residues long. The V end was cut by 0 bases, the J end by 0 bases, with 11 bases between. Looked up from germline, CDR1 is SGHKS and CDR2 is YYEKEE (reference sequence). The chain's CDR3 is CASSLGQAFSTDTQYF. DNA for the CDR3: TGTGCCAGCAGCTTGGGACAAGCTTTTAGCACAGATACGCAGTATTTT.

V usage is TRBV29-1 and J usage is TRBJ1-1; possible D gene TRBD1, 6 bases. The V end lost 3 bases, the J end lost 5 bases, and 19 bases lay between the germline ends. The CDR3 loop spans 15 amino acids. CDR1 SQVTM and CDR2 ANQGSEA come from the germline V gene. The CDR3, as DNA: TGCAGCGTTGACCTCGGGGGGGGCTCAGTAACTGAAGCTTTCTTT. Protein sequence: CSVDLGGGSVTEAFF.

This clone was picked up one time. The chain has TRBV5-4 and TRBJ2-7; D is undetermined. V was pared by 4 bases and J by 3 bases, with 17 bases between. Germline lookup yields CDR1 SGHNT and CDR2 YYREEE (reference sequence). The CDR3 spans 15 residues. Here the CDR3 reads CASSPGVSINYEQYF. The CDR3 nucleotides read TGTGCCAGCAGCCCTGGAGTGTCCATAAACTACGAGCAGTACTTC.